One sample yielded the 28 T cell receptor beta chains listed below, sequenced in a study of vaccination and CD4 T cells after COVID-19. These receptors have no identified antigens. Cultured CD4+ T cells had their DNA profiled by the Oncomine TCR Beta short-read assay. TCRdb redid the calling of the PCR reads with MiXCR, one entry per CDR3 protein. The sample gives 3,400 or so distinct CDR3 sequences, over 35% of which show up once; around 29% is in the top ten. Treatment indicated: approximately nine-day PBMC culture with coronavirus spike peptide pools or control peptides (ViraFEST assay). The sample taken for sequencing was CD4+ T cells from blood, cultured in vitro. The receptors were sampled from a human donor who had recovered from COVID-19.

This chain uses TRBV10-3 with TRBJ2-2; D gene ambiguous. In germline, CDR1 is ENHRY, CDR2 SYGVKD. Trimming shortened V by 6 bases and J by 3 bases, and 11 bases separated the two germline ends. The CDR3 loop spans 14 amino acids. The CDR3 DNA reads as TGTGCCATCAGGACGACTTTATACACCGGGGAGCTGTTTTTT. Residues: CAIRTTLYTGELFF.

Only one count was recorded for this clonotype. The chain couples TRBV18 to TRBJ1-5; D is undetermined. The CDR3 covers 15 residues. Germline V lookup: CDR1 KGHSH, CDR2 LQKENI. V lost 0 bases and J 3 bases, leaving 9 bases between the germline ends. CDR3 in amino acids: CASSPPGGDNQPQHF. DNA for the CDR3: TGTGCCAGCTCACCACCGGGCGGAGACAATCAGCCCCAGCATTTT.

This clonotype was detected a few times. V gene TRBV20-1 combines with J gene TRBJ1-5; D unresolved. Germline values: CDR1 DFQATT, CDR2 SNEGSKA (reference sequence). The CDR3 has 15 amino acids. V gave up 3 bases and J gave up 8 bases, with 20 bases separating them. CDR3 amino acids: CSASGQIYSKEPQHF. The CDR3 DNA sequence: TGCAGTGCTAGCGGTCAGATTTATAGCAAGGAGCCCCAGCATTTT.

The chain links TRBV30 to TRBJ1-5; D gene ambiguous. Germline V CDR1 and CDR2: GTSNPN, SVGIG (reference sequence). The CDR3 totals 12 residues. The V end was cut by 1 base, the J end by 9 bases, with 10 bases between. CDR3 sequence (DNA): TGTGCCTGGAGTGACAGCTTGAGGCCCCAGCATTTT. This encodes CAWSDSLRPQHF.

This clonotype appeared a few times. The chain couples TRBV6-1 to TRBJ1-1, with D hard to call. The germline V gene encodes CDR1 MNHNS and CDR2 SASEGT. The CDR3 sequence is 13 residues long. The ends were cut back, 6 bases at V and 0 bases at J, with 8 bases in the middle. CDR3 nucleotide sequence: TGTGCCAGCAGGTCAGCAGTGAACACTGAAGCTTTCTTT. The encoded protein is CASRSAVNTEAFF.

This clonotype showed up just once. The gene calls are TRBV2 and TRBJ2-7; maybe TRBD1 (5 bases). V lost 7 bases, J lost 6 bases, and 19 bases lay in between. The CDR3 runs 14 residues. Germline CDR1 SNHLY, CDR2 FYNNEI. In DNA, the CDR3 is TGTGCCAGCAACCGACAGTACGGGCTTTCCGAGCAGTACTTC. Translating gives CASNRQYGLSEQYF.

This chain connects TRBV2 to TRBJ1-1; D is ambiguous. The germline V gene has CDR1 SNHLY and CDR2 FYNNEI. The CDR3 has 13 residues. Between the trimmed V and J ends, which lost 6 bases and 0 bases, there was a span of 8 bases. The CDR3 reads CASSGRMNTEAFF. The CDR3 DNA is TGTGCCAGCAGCGGGCGGATGAACACTGAAGCTTTCTTT.

There are a few counts of this clonotype. This sequence joins TRBV5-1 and TRBJ2-2, with 7 positions matching TRBD1. The V segment lost 4 bases and the J segment 6 bases; nucleotides outside the gene matches: 3. Germline V gene lookup returns CDR1 SGHRS and CDR2 YFSETQ. The CDR3 runs to 13 residues. CDR3 loop: CASSQGQPGELFF. For the CDR3, the DNA is TGCGCCAGCAGCCAGGGACAGCCCGGGGAGCTGTTTTTT.

This clonotype appeared once. V is TRBV19 and J is TRBJ2-3, with 11 bases aligning to TRBD1. V dropped 3 bases and J dropped 3; count of bases not matched to a gene: 5. This CDR3 comprises 16 residues. Germline CDR1 LNHDA, CDR2 SQIVND (reference sequence). DNA for the CDR3: TGTGCCAGTAGTATCTCGGGACAGGGGGTAACAGATACGCAGTATTTT. Translated, it gives CASSISGQGVTDTQYF.

The rearrangement joins TRBV18 to TRBJ1-1; the D is unclear. CDR1 KGHSH and CDR2 LQKENI come from the germline V gene. Trimming removed 3 bases from V and 4 bases from J, with 6 bases in between. This CDR3 is built from 12 residues. CDR3 region: CASSPWGTEAFF. For the CDR3, the DNA is TGTGCCAGCTCACCGTGGGGCACTGAAGCTTTCTTT.

This chain connects TRBV10-3 to TRBJ2-5; D possibly corresponds to TRBD1 (6 bases). CDR1 is ENHRY and CDR2 is SYGVKD in the germline V gene. V was trimmed by 6 bases and J by 2 bases, leaving 10 bases between them. The CDR3 is 13 residues long. CDR3 nucleotide sequence: TGTGCCATCAGCGCCGGACAGCAAGAGACCCAGTACTTC. This encodes CAISAGQQETQYF.

This chain's CDR3 is CASRGSDRFLAKNIQYF. CDR3 bases: TGTGCCAGCAGAGGCTCCGACAGATTTCTAGCCAAAAACATTCAGTACTTC. The rearrangement joins TRBV27 to TRBJ2-4, with a possible D match to TRBD1 (5 bases). CDR3 length: 17 amino acids. Germline V CDR1 and CDR2: MNHEY, SMNVEV (reference sequence). Trimming left V 6 bases short and J 0 bases short, with 18 bases between.

The chain links TRBV7-9 to TRBJ1-3; D remains unclear. V lost 4 bases and J 3 bases, leaving 13 bases between the germline ends. The CDR3 runs 15 residues. Germline values: CDR1 SEHNR, CDR2 FQNEAQ (reference sequence). CDR3 residues: CASSSSLPGGNTIYF. CDR3 nucleotide sequence: TGTGCCAGCAGCTCCTCCCTACCGGGTGGAAACACCATATATTTT.

The gene calls are TRBV11-2 and TRBJ2-3; 13 nucleotides agree with TRBD2. V gave up 4 bases and J gave up 3 bases; unmatched junction bases: 1. CDR3 length: 15 residues. Germline V gene sequence: CDR1 SGHAT, CDR2 FQNNGV. The CDR3 bases are TGTGCCAGCAGCTCGGGACTAGCGGGGACAGATACGCAGTATTTT. Its protein product is CASSSGLAGTDTQYF.

The chain carries TRBV6-1 and TRBJ1-2, with TRBD1 matching 9 bases. Germline CDR1 MNHNS, CDR2 SASEGT. The CDR3 runs to 14 residues. J was trimmed by 3 bases and V by 5 bases; bases with no gene match: 4. In DNA, the CDR3 is TGTGCCAGCAGTAGGACAGGGGCGGACTATGGCTACACCTTC. Translating gives CASSRTGADYGYTF.

In this sample, this clonotype turned up a few times. The CDR3 protein is CASSPLAVQPQHF. CDR3 nucleotides: TGTGCCAGCTCCCCTCTCGCTGTTCAGCCCCAGCATTTT. The rearrangement joins TRBV18 to TRBJ1-5; D gene unclear. CDR1 KGHSH and CDR2 LQKENI come from the germline V gene. V shed 6 bases and J shed 6 bases, with 12 bases lying between them. This CDR3 is built from 13 residues.

The V and J genes are TRBV7-9 and TRBJ2-5; the D gene is possibly TRBD2 (6 bases). This CDR3 is built from 14 residues. V lost 8 bases and J 1 base, leaving 14 bases between the germline ends. Germline V gene data show CDR1 as SEHNR and CDR2 as FQNEAQ (reference sequence). The CDR3 sequence: CASVFASAQETQYF. The CDR3 coding sequence is TGTGCCAGCGTATTCGCTAGCGCCCAAGAGACCCAGTACTTC.

This clonotype was detected once. The chain combines TRBV6-1 with TRBJ2-1; D unresolved. The germline gives CDR1 MNHNS, CDR2 SASEGT. This CDR3 has 11 residues. V lost 10 bases and J lost 7, with 11 bases in between. CDR3 residues: CAIRFLNEQFF. Here the CDR3 DNA reads TGTGCCATCCGGTTTTTAAATGAGCAGTTCTTC.

This clonotype is labeled medium-sized. The chain has TRBV12-3 or TRBV12-4 and TRBJ2-5; tentative D call: TRBD2 (7 bases). This CDR3 region has 13 residues. Between the trimmed V and J ends, which lost 5 bases and 3 bases, there was a span of 10 bases. CDR3 nucleotides: TGTGCCAGCAGTACAGGGAGGGAAGAGACCCAGTACTTC. Amino acids: CASSTGREETQYF.

The V call is TRBV12-3 or TRBV12-4, the J call TRBJ1-1; no reliable D call. V was pared by 5 bases and J by 6 bases, with 16 bases between. The CDR3 runs to 14 residues. CDR3: CASSALLRGAEAFF. The CDR3 DNA reads TGTGCCAGCAGTGCACTACTCAGAGGCGCTGAAGCTTTCTTT.

The chain carries TRBV30 and TRBJ2-2; 9 bases are shared with TRBD1. The CDR3 totals 15 residues. Germline V gives CDR1 GTSNPN, CDR2 SVGIG (reference sequence). J lost 4 bases, V lost 2 bases, and 5 bases had no gene match. This CDR3 reads CAWSKGTGITGELFF. Written as DNA, the CDR3 is TGTGCCTGGAGTAAAGGGACAGGGATCACCGGGGAGCTGTTTTTT.

The chain recombines TRBV30 with TRBJ1-2; 8 bases match TRBD1. The CDR3 is 16 amino acids. V shed 2 bases and J 0 bases; nucleotides not matched to a gene: 8. CDR1 and CDR2 from the germline V gene are GTSNPN and SVGIG (reference sequence). DNA of the CDR3: TGTGCCTGGAGTCGGGACAGGACCCTATCTAACTATGGCTACACCTTC. Amino acid sequence: CAWSRDRTLSNYGYTF.

The chain links TRBV6-2 or TRBV6-3 to TRBJ1-2, with 9 nucleotides matching TRBD1. The germline CDR1 and CDR2 sequences are MNHEY and SVGEGT. The CDR3 spans 15 residues. The V gene end was trimmed by 6 bases and the J gene end by 2 bases; junction bases not matched to a gene: 7. This CDR3 is CASSHAGTGNYGYTF. The CDR3 DNA is TGTGCCAGCAGCCACGCCGGGACAGGGAACTATGGCTACACCTTC.

Here the CDR3 reads CASKQQGGNSPLHF. The CDR3 DNA reads as TGTGCCAGCAAGCAACAGGGCGGGAACTCACCCCTCCACTTT. V usage is TRBV6-1 and J usage is TRBJ1-6; a possible D gene is TRBD1 (6 bases). V was shortened by 7 bases and J by 10 bases, with 17 bases between the two germline ends. The CDR3 is 14 residues long. Germline assignment: CDR1 MNHNS and CDR2 SASEGT.

This clonotype rates as medium-sized. V gene TRBV15 combines with J gene TRBJ1-3, with D perhaps matching TRBD1 (6 bases). V lost 2 bases to trimming and J lost 0 bases, with 8 bases between them. This CDR3 comprises 15 residues. The germline gives CDR1 LNHNV, CDR2 YYDKDF (reference sequence). The CDR3 spells CATSRFRGSGNTIYF. For the CDR3, the DNA is TGTGCCACCAGCAGATTCAGGGGCTCTGGAAACACCATATATTTT.

This chain joins TRBV3-1 and TRBJ1-6; D is ambiguous. Germline CDR1 and CDR2: LGHDT and YNNKEL (reference sequence). The CDR3 has 14 residues. Trimming pared 6 bases from V and 10 bases from J, leaving 16 bases between. The DNA for the CDR3 is TGTGCCAGCAGTTTAGGCGCGGGAGAATCACCCCTCCACTTT. Protein product: CASSLGAGESPLHF.

J is TRBJ2-6 and V is TRBV19, with D hard to call. Trimming pared 7 bases from V and 0 bases from J, leaving 7 bases between. Germline V gives CDR1 LNHDA, CDR2 SQIVND (reference sequence). The CDR3 has 14 amino acids. CDR3 nucleotide sequence: TGTGCCAGTATAGGATACTCTGGGGCCAACGTCCTGACTTTC. Translated, it gives CASIGYSGANVLTF.

This clonotype came up a few times. The chain links TRBV20-1 to TRBJ1-3; D remains ambiguous. The V end lost 5 bases, the J end lost 6 bases, and 11 bases lay between the germline ends. Germline V gene sequence: CDR1 DFQATT, CDR2 SNEGSKA (reference sequence). The CDR3 spans 12 residues. The CDR3 DNA follows: TGCAGTGCTCAGGCTCTTTCAAACACCATATATTTT. Protein sequence: CSAQALSNTIYF.